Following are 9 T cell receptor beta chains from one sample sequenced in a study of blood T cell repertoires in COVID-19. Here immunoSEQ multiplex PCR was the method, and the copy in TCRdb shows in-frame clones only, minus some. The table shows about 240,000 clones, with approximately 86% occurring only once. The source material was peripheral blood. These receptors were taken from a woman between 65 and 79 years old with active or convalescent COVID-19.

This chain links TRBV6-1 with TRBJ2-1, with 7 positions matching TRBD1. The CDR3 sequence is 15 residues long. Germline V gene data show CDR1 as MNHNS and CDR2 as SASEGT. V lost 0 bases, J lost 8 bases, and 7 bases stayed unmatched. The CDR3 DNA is TGTGCCAGCAGTGAAGCGACAGGGCATTTGGATGAGCAGTTCTTC. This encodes CASSEATGHLDEQFF.

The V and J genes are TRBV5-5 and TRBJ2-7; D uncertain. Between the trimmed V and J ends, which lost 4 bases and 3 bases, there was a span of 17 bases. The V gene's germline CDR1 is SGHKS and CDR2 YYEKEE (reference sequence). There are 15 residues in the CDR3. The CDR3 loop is CASSPRDGAFYEQYF. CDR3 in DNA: TGTGCCAGCAGCCCCCGTGACGGAGCTTTCTACGAGCAGTACTTC.

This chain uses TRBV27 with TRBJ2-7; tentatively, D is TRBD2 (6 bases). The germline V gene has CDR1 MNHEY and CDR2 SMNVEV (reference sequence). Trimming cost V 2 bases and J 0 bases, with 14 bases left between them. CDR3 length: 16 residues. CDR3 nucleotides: TGTGCCAGCAGTTTACGCCGGGACTTAAGCTCCTACGAGCAGTACTTC. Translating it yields CASSLRRDLSSYEQYF.

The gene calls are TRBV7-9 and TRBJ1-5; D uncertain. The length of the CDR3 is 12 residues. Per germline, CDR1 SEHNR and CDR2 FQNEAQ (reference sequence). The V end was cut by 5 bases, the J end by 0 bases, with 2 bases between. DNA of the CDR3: TGTGCCAGCAGCCATAGCAATCAGCCCCAGCATTTT. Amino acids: CASSHSNQPQHF.

The CDR3 DNA follows: TGTGCCAGCAGCTTCAGACGACTCTACGAGCAGTACTTC. As protein: CASSFRRLYEQYF. This rearrangement joins TRBV11-2 to TRBJ2-7; D call uncertain. Germline loops: CDR1 SGHAT, CDR2 FQNNGV. The CDR3 loop spans 13 amino acids. V gave up 3 bases and J gave up 3 bases, with 9 bases separating them.

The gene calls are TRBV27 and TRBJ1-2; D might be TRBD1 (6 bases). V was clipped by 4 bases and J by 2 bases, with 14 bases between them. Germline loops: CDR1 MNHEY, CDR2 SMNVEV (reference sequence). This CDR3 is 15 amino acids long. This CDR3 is CASSSNSGANYGYTF. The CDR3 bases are TGTGCCAGCAGTTCAAATTCAGGGGCGAACTATGGCTACACCTTC.

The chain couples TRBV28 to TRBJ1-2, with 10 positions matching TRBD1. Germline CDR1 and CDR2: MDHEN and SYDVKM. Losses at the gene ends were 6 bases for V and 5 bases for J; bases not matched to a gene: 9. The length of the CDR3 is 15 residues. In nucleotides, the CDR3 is TGTGCCAGCAGCCCCGGGACAGGGGTTTTTTATGGCTACACCTTC. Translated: CASSPGTGVFYGYTF.

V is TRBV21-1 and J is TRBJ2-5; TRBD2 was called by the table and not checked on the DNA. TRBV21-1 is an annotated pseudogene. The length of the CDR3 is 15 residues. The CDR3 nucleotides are TGTGCCAGCAGCAAAAATGTTGGGGGGAGGGAGACCCAGTACTTC. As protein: CASSKNVGGRETQYF.

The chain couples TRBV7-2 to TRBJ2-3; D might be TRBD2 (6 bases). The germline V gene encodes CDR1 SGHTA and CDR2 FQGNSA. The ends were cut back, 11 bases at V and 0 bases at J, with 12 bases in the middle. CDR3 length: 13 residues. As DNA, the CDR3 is TGTGCCCAAGCCGGGACTAGCACAGATACGCAGTATTTT. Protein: CAQAGTSTDTQYF.